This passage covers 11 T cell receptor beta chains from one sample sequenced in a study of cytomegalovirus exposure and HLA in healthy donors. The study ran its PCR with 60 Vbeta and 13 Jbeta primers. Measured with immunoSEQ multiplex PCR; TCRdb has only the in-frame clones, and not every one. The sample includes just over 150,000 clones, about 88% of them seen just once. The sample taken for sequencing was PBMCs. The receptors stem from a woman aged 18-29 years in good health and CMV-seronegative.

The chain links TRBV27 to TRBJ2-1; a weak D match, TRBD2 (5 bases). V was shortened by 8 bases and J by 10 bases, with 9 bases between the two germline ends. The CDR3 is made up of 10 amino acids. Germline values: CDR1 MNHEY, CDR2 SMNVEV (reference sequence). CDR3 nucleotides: TGTGCCAGCGCCCGCGGGGAGCAGTTCTTC. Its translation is CASARGEQFF.

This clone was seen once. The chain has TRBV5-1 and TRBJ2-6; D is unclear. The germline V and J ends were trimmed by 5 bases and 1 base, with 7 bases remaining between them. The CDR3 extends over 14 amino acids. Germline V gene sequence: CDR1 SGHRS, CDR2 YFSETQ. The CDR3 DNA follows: TGCGCCAGCAGAGCTAGGTCTGGGGCCAACGTCCTGACTTTC. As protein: CASRARSGANVLTF.

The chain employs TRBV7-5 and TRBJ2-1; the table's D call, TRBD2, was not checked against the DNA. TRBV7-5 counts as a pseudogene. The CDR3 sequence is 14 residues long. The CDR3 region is CARSAGPSVNEQFF. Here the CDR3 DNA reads TGTGCCAGAAGCGCCGGCCCGAGCGTTAATGAGCAGTTCTTC.

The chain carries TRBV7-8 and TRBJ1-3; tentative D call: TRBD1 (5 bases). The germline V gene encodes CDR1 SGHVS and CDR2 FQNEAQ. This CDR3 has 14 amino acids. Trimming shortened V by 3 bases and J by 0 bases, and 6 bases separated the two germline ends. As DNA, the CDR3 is TGTGCCAGCAGCTTCCAGGGCTCTGGAAACACCATATATTTT. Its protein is CASSFQGSGNTIYF.

CDR3 sequence: CASSQGASQPQHF. In nucleotides, the CDR3 is TGCGCCAGCAGCCAAGGCGCGAGTCAGCCCCAGCATTTT. The genes are TRBV4-1 and TRBJ1-5, with D unresolved. The germline V and J ends were trimmed by 1 base and 6 bases, with 7 bases remaining between them. This CDR3 is built from 13 residues. Per the germline V gene, CDR1 is MGHRA and CDR2 is YSYEKL.

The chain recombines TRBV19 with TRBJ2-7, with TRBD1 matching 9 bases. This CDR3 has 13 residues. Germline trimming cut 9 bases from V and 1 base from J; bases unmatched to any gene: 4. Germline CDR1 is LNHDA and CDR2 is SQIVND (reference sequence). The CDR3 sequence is CASGTGLSYEQYF. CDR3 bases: TGTGCCAGCGGGACAGGGCTATCCTACGAGCAGTACTTC.

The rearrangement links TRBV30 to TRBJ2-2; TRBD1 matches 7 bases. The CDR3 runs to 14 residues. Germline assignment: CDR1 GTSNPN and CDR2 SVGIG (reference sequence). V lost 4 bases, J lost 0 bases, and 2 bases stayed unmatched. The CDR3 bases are TGTGCCTGGAACAGGGGCGCGAACACCGGGGAGCTGTTTTTT. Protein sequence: CAWNRGANTGELFF.

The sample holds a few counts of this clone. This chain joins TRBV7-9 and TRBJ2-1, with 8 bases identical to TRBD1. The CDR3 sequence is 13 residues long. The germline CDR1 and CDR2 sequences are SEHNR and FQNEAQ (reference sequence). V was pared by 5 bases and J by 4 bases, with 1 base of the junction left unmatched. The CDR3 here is CASSRTGYNEQFF. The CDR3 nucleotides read TGTGCCAGCAGCCGGACAGGGTACAATGAGCAGTTCTTC.

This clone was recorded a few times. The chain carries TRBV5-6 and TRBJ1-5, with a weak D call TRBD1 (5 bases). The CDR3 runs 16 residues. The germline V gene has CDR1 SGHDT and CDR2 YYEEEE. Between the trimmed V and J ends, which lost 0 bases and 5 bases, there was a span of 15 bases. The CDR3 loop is CASSLAGIHIYQPQHF. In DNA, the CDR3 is TGTGCCAGCAGCTTGGCAGGGATCCACATTTATCAGCCCCAGCATTTT.

As DNA, the CDR3 is TGTGCCAGCAGCTTTACAGTGAACACTGAAGCTTTCTTT. It specifies CASSFTVNTEAFF. The chain is built from TRBV27 and TRBJ1-1, with no clear D. The CDR3 extends over 13 amino acids. The germline gives CDR1 MNHEY, CDR2 SMNVEV (reference sequence). Trimming left V 6 bases short and J 0 bases short, with 8 bases between.

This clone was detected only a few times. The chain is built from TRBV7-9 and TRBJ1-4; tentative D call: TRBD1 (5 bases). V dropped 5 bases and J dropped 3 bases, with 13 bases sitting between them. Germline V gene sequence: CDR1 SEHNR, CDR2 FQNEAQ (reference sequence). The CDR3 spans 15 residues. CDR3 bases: TGTGCCAGCAGCACGCTGACAGCTCCTAATGAAAAACTGTTTTTT. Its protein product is CASSTLTAPNEKLFF. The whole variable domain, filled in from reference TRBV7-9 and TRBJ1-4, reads DTGVSQNPRHKITKRGQNVTFRCDPISEHNRLYWYRQTLGQGPEFLTYFQNEAQLEKSRLLSDRFSAERPKGSFSTLEIQRTEQGDSAMYLCASSTLTAPNEKLFFGSGTQLSVL.